This record covers a single TCR beta chain. This record comes from a study of CD8 T cells in Susac syndrome. V lost 2 bases and J lost 2, with 15 bases in between. In germline, CDR1 is MNHEY, CDR2 SVGEGT. The CDR3 length is 16 residues. RNA totalling roughly 0.45 to 1 ug underwent reverse transcription with random hexamers. A multiplex approach, immunoSEQ multiplex PCR, amplified TCR beta CDR3 across 54 Vbeta and 13 Jbeta. TCRdb re-analysed the immunoSEQ multiplex PCR reads in MiXCR, keeping a single row per CDR3 protein. The repertoire includes approximately 150,000 distinct CDR3 sequences, 75% to 90% of them detected once, and 0.45% to 0.65% sits in the top ten.

The receptor was isolated from a human donor with multiple sclerosis. Input material: CD8+ T cells from PBMCs. The J gene is TRBJ1-2, the V gene TRBV6-2 or TRBV6-3, with D possibly being TRBD1 (6 bases). The CDR3 nucleotides read TGTGCCAGCAGTTACATTCAGGGGACGGCGAACTATGGCTACACCTTC. Translated, it gives CASSYIQGTANYGYTF.